This entry lists 27 T cell receptor beta chains sequenced from one sample in a study of identical twins (dated by TCRdb to 2015 to 2016). Receptor amplification or capture employed 5' RACE. Sequencing took place on an Illumina HiSeq 2000. Using fastp trimming at Q25 and MiXCR clonotype assembly, TCRdb reanalyzed the public sequencing data and kept in-frame beta chains. Rows merge per CDR3 protein into single entries with the most common DNA and genes. The sample table holds 1.5 million to 2 million distinct CDR3 sequences, of which around 33% were seen once. Of the sample, around 0.3% falls within the top ten clones. The specimen was cord blood. The receptor source for this set is a newborn girl in good health.

The chain has TRBV20-1 and TRBJ2-3; maybe TRBD2 (5 bases). The CDR3 extends over 12 amino acids. Trimming cost V 4 bases and J 2 bases, with 7 bases left between them. Germline loops: CDR1 DFQATT, CDR2 SNEGSKA (reference sequence). This CDR3 reads CSAMDSTDTQYF. The CDR3, as DNA: TGCAGTGCTATGGACTCCACAGATACGCAGTATTTT.

V gene TRBV5-1 combines with J gene TRBJ2-5; D is possibly TRBD1 or TRBD2 (5 bases each). CDR3 size: 14 residues. The germline gives CDR1 SGHRS, CDR2 YFSETQ. V gave up 3 bases and J gave up 11 bases, with 20 bases separating them. For the CDR3, the DNA is TGCGCCAGCAGCTACGGGACGGCCAATGAGGAGCAGTACTTC. This gives the protein CASSYGTANEEQYF.

The genes are TRBV3-1 and TRBJ2-7, with D possibly being TRBD2 (6 bases). The V gene's germline CDR1 is LGHDT and CDR2 YNNKEL (reference sequence). The CDR3 extends over 14 amino acids. Trimming cost V 0 bases and J 7 bases, with 13 bases left between them. The CDR3 region has the DNA TGTGCCAGCAGCCAAGACGAACTAGCATTTGAGCAGTACTTC. Its protein is CASSQDELAFEQYF.

This chain joins TRBV6-6 and TRBJ2-7; D ambiguous. The CDR3 loop spans 11 amino acids. V lost 4 bases to trimming and J lost 8 bases, with 9 bases between them. Germline CDR1 and CDR2: MNHNY and SVGAGI (reference sequence). CDR3 residues: CASSSGTQQYF. The CDR3, as DNA: TGTGCCAGCAGTTCAGGCACCCAGCAGTACTTC.

This clonotype occurred many times. This rearrangement joins TRBV6-1 to TRBJ2-3; D remains unclear. V dropped 6 bases and J dropped 2 bases, with 6 bases sitting between them. The CDR3 covers 12 residues. CDR1 is MNHNS, CDR2 SASEGT, per germline. CDR3 DNA sequence: TGTGCCAGCAGGCGACCCACAGATACGCAGTATTTT. Amino acids: CASRRPTDTQYF.

The rearrangement links TRBV13 to TRBJ2-7; D possibly corresponds to TRBD1 (6 bases). CDR3 length: 16 amino acids. Trimming took 6 bases from V and 0 from J, leaving 18 bases between them. Looked up from germline, CDR1 is PRHDT and CDR2 is FYEKMQ (reference sequence). This CDR3 reads CASSIFQGQFSYEQYF. In nucleotides, the CDR3 is TGTGCCAGCAGTATTTTCCAAGGACAGTTCTCCTACGAGCAGTACTTC. Drawing the rest from reference TRBV13 and TRBJ2-7, the complete variable domain is AAGVIQSPRHLIKEKRETATLKCYPIPRHDTVYWYQQGPGQDPQFLISFYEKMQSDKGSIPDRFSAQQFSDYHSELNMSSLELGDSALYFCASSIFQGQFSYEQYFGPGTRLTVT.

J is TRBJ2-1 and V is TRBV6-5; D is unresolved. The J call may not be correct, given that the DNA end is closer to TRBJ2-7. The CDR3 runs to 13 residues. CDR1 and CDR2 (germline): MNHEY, SVGAGI. In nucleotides, the CDR3 is TGTGCCAGCACCGGTAGAGCTGGGCATGAGCAGTACTTC. This codes for CASTGRAGHEQYF.

The chain links TRBV6-6 to TRBJ1-6; 10 positions match TRBD1. The CDR3 sequence is 14 residues long. The germline V gene has CDR1 MNHNY and CDR2 SVGAGI (reference sequence). V dropped 7 bases and J dropped 8; count of bases not matched to a gene: 5. CDR3 protein: CASKTGTGDSPLHF. DNA for the CDR3: TGTGCCAGCAAAACCGGGACAGGGGATTCACCCCTCCACTTT.

The chain has TRBV15 and TRBJ1-1, with 9 bases matching TRBD1. CDR1 LNHNV and CDR2 YYDKDF come from the germline V gene (reference sequence). V was clipped by 9 bases and J by 5 bases; unmatched bases: 7. The CDR3 runs 13 residues. Written as DNA, the CDR3 is TGTGCCACGAACAGGGGGCGCGGAACTGAAGCTTTCTTT. Its translation is CATNRGRGTEAFF.

There are a few counts of this clonotype. A junction end diverges from the germline sequence, so it may reflect a read error. The chain couples TRBV12-3 or TRBV12-4 to TRBJ2-1; 10 bases are a match to TRBD2. The tail of the sequence fits TRBJ2-7 better, so the J call may be wrong. The CDR3 contains 16 residues. This chain's CDR3 is CASSPPGLAPYNEQYF. The CDR3 bases are TGTGCTAGCAGCCCCCCGGGACTAGCGCCCTACAATGAGCAGTACTTC.

For this clonotype: A junction boundary mismatches the germline segment, possibly from a read error. The chain carries TRBV6-6 and TRBJ2-1; D not certain. Germline CDR1 is MNHNY and CDR2 is SVGAGI (reference sequence). CDR3 length: 14 amino acids. Here the CDR3 DNA reads TGTGCCATCAGTTACAGTTTGGGCAGCCATGAGCAGTTCTTC. As protein: CAISYSLGSHEQFF.

The V gene is TRBV3-1, the J gene TRBJ1-2; the D gene is possibly TRBD1 (6 bases). V was trimmed by 1 base and J by 6 bases, leaving 9 bases between them. The CDR3 has 13 residues. Germline values: CDR1 LGHDT, CDR2 YNNKEL (reference sequence). As DNA, the CDR3 is TGTGCCAGCAGCCAAGTCAGGGGCCATGGCTACACCTTC. This gives the protein CASSQVRGHGYTF.

The chain uses TRBV12-3 or TRBV12-4 and TRBJ2-4, with 12 bases lining up with TRBD2. V trimming: 1 base; J trimming: 1 base; junction bases outside the gene matches: 8. This CDR3 has 19 residues. CDR3 DNA sequence: TGTGCCAGCAGTTTAGGGGCTAGCGGGAGGGCGAAGGCCAAAAACATTCAGTACTTC. Translating it yields CASSLGASGRAKAKNIQYF.

This clonotype was detected once. This may be a read error: a much more frequent sequence differs by one nucleotide. This chain joins TRBV29-1 and TRBJ1-4; a weak D match, TRBD1 (6 bases). The germline CDR1 and CDR2 sequences are SQVTM and ANQGSEA. The V end was cut by 5 bases, the J end by 5 bases, with 15 bases between. The CDR3 runs to 14 residues. CDR3 sequence: CSVLSGAGNEKLFF. For the CDR3, the DNA is TGCAGCGTTCTCTCGGGGGCGGGAAATGAAAAACTGTTTTTT.

This clonotype showed up many times. The chain is built from TRBV6-5 and TRBJ1-2; D is unresolved. Trimming removed 0 bases from V and 4 bases from J, with 12 bases in between. Germline CDR1 and CDR2: MNHEY and SVGAGI. CDR3 size: 15 residues. The CDR3 nucleotides read TGTGCCAGCAGTTACTCGATTCGGGATCCCTATGGCTACACCTTC. This codes for CASSYSIRDPYGYTF.

The chain links TRBV29-1 to TRBJ1-1; D gene ambiguous. The CDR3 totals 10 residues. Germline V gene lookup returns CDR1 SQVTM and CDR2 ANQGSEA. Trimming shortened V by 7 bases and J by 5 bases, and 8 bases separated the two germline ends. The CDR3 bases are TGCAGCGCTACGCTTACTGAAGCTTTCTTT. Encoded protein: CSATLTEAFF. The full variable domain, in which reference TRBV29-1 and TRBJ1-1 provide the parts outside the CDR3, is SAVISQKPSRDICQRGTSLTIQCQVDSQVTMMFWYRQQPGQSLTLIATANQGSEATYESGFVIDKFPISRPNLTFSTLTVSNMSPEDSSIYLCSATLTEAFFGQGTRLTVV.

This chain connects TRBV10-3 to TRBJ2-5; possibly TRBD2 for D (5 bases). This CDR3 has 13 residues. V shed 4 bases and J shed 5 bases, with 11 bases lying between them. Germline assignment: CDR1 ENHRY and CDR2 SYGVKD. The CDR3 spells CAISVLGEETQYF. CDR3 bases: TGTGCCATCAGTGTTCTCGGGGAGGAGACCCAGTACTTC.

The chain uses TRBV6-6 and TRBJ2-3; weak D call: TRBD2 (6 bases). The germline CDR1 and CDR2 sequences are MNHNY and SVGAGI (reference sequence). V was trimmed by 8 bases and J by 2 bases, leaving 20 bases between them. The CDR3 runs to 16 residues. CDR3 DNA sequence: TGTGCCAGCGCTGAGCCGCCGGTAGCGGACACAGATACGCAGTATTTT. As protein: CASAEPPVADTDTQYF.

This clonotype was seen a few times. This chain links TRBV27 with TRBJ1-5, with D possibly matching TRBD1 (5 bases). This CDR3 spans 14 amino acids. V shed 4 bases and J shed 4 bases, with 11 bases lying between them. Germline lookup yields CDR1 MNHEY and CDR2 SMNVEV (reference sequence). In nucleotides, the CDR3 is TGTGCCAGCAGTTGGACTGCAGGGAATCAGCCCCAGCATTTT. It is translated as CASSWTAGNQPQHF.

This clonotype was seen more than once but under ten times. The chain joins TRBV7-9 to TRBJ2-7; TRBD2 agrees at 9 bases. CDR1 is SEHNR and CDR2 is FQNEAQ in the germline V gene (reference sequence). The CDR3 totals 16 residues. After removal of 3 bases from V and 5 bases from J, the junction contained 11 bases not matched to a gene. CDR3 bases: TGTGCCAGCAGCTTCCAGCGGGAGGACCTAATGGACGAGCAGTACTTC. Protein sequence: CASSFQREDLMDEQYF.

Ten or more counts support this clonotype. This rearrangement joins TRBV9 to TRBJ2-7; D uncertain. The CDR3 sequence is 15 residues long. Germline lookup yields CDR1 SGDLS and CDR2 YYNGEE. V gave up 4 bases and J gave up 2 bases, with 16 bases separating them. The CDR3 region is CASSPSAYIAYEQYF. The CDR3 DNA reads as TGTGCCAGCAGCCCATCGGCTTACATTGCCTACGAGCAGTACTTC.

V and J are TRBV20-1 and TRBJ2-3, with D possibly being TRBD2 (7 bases). Germline assignment: CDR1 DFQATT and CDR2 SNEGSKA (reference sequence). V lost 3 bases, J lost 0 bases, and 10 bases lay in between. CDR3 length equals 14 residues. The CDR3 DNA reads as TGCAGTGCTAGGGGGGGGCTCAGCACAGATACGCAGTATTTT. Its translation is CSARGGLSTDTQYF.

On this clonotype: A single base separates this from a much larger clone, so it may be a read error. This chain uses TRBV6-2 or TRBV6-3 with TRBJ1-2, with D tentatively TRBD1 (5 bases). Germline values: CDR1 MNHEY, CDR2 SVGEGT. The V end lost 0 bases, the J end lost 3 bases, and 8 bases lay between the germline ends. This CDR3 has 14 amino acids. The CDR3 DNA follows: TGTGCCAGCAGTTACTCGCCAGGGTACTATGGCTACACCTTC. Translated: CASSYSPGYYGYTF.

This clonotype has a handful of counts. The V gene is TRBV12-3 or TRBV12-4, the J gene TRBJ1-5; no definite D call. This CDR3 comprises 15 residues. The V gene lost 3 bases and the J gene lost 2 bases, with 11 bases spanning the gap. The CDR3 reads CASSLYEGGNQPQHF. The CDR3 DNA reads as TGTGCCAGCAGTTTGTACGAGGGTGGCAATCAGCCCCAGCATTTT.

This clonotype came up a few times. The V gene is TRBV29-1, the J gene TRBJ2-6; 8 bases align to TRBD1. From germline, CDR1 is SQVTM and CDR2 ANQGSEA. The CDR3 has 14 residues. Trimming took 3 bases from V and 4 from J; bases not matched to a gene: 2. The CDR3, as DNA: TGCAGCGTTGACAGGGGGCAAGGGGCCAACGTCCTGACTTTC. This sequence encodes CSVDRGQGANVLTF.

This rearrangement joins TRBV6-5 to TRBJ2-7; TRBD2 matches 13 bases. Looked up from germline, CDR1 is MNHEY and CDR2 is SVGAGI. This CDR3 spans 15 amino acids. The trim removed 5 bases at V and 2 bases at J, leaving 3 bases unmatched. The CDR3 here is CASSTGLAGAYEQYF. CDR3 DNA sequence: TGTGCCAGCAGTACCGGACTAGCGGGAGCCTACGAGCAGTACTTC.

V is TRBV20-1 and J is TRBJ1-6; 7 bases fit TRBD1. Germline CDR1 DFQATT, CDR2 SNEGSKA (reference sequence). This CDR3 is built from 17 residues. With 0 bases clipped from V and 4 bases from J, the junction kept 9 bases outside the gene matches. In DNA, the CDR3 is TGCAGTGCTAGAGATAATACTGGACAGGCTTATAATTCACCCCTCCACTTT. Translation: CSARDNTGQAYNSPLHF.